The 5 T cell receptor beta chains below all came from one sample that was sequenced in a study of early T cells in non-severe SARS-CoV-2 infection. TCRdb ran MiXCR on the 5' RACE reads and lists one entry per CDR3 protein. The sample lists about 48,000 distinct CDR3 sequences, about 12% occurring once. Sequencing was carried out using whole blood. The receptors here all came from an adult who was a healthcare worker with PCR-confirmed SARS-CoV-2 infection or an uninfected control (not recorded which).

This clonotype was counted many times. The chain carries TRBV29-1 and TRBJ2-3; 7 bases map to TRBD1. J gave up 2 bases and V 7 bases, and 9 bases lay outside the gene matches. The V gene's germline CDR1 is SQVTM and CDR2 ANQGSEA. The CDR3 runs to 14 residues. The CDR3 region is CSGARQGLTDTQYF. CDR3 nucleotide sequence: TGCAGCGGGGCCCGACAGGGCCTCACAGATACGCAGTATTTT.

J is TRBJ2-1 and V is TRBV27; 11 bases match TRBD2. The CDR3 is 15 amino acids. The ends lost 3 bases at V and 8 bases at J; junction bases unmatched: 6. Germline CDR1 is MNHEY and CDR2 is SMNVEV (reference sequence). In DNA form, the CDR3 reads TGTGCCAGCAGTTTGGGGACTAGCGGTAGGGATGAGCAGTTCTTC. This codes for CASSLGTSGRDEQFF.

This chain uses TRBV6-5 with TRBJ2-3; 7 positions match TRBD2. The CDR3 totals 15 residues. CDR1 and CDR2 (germline): MNHEY, SVGAGI. Unmatched junction bases numbered 10, after V lost 6 bases and J lost 4 bases. This chain's CDR3 is CASSPLARGSDTQYF. The DNA for the CDR3 is TGTGCCAGCAGCCCACTAGCGAGAGGGTCAGATACGCAGTATTTT.

Only a few counts were recorded for this clonotype. The J gene is TRBJ2-7, the V gene TRBV7-2; D not certain. The germline CDR1 and CDR2 sequences are SGHTA and FQGNSA. V was pared by 4 bases and J by 0 bases, with 13 bases between. CDR3 size: 15 residues. The CDR3 protein is CASSSEGQSSYEQYF. CDR3 nucleotides: TGTGCCAGCAGCTCCGAAGGTCAGAGCTCCTACGAGCAGTACTTC.

This clonotype was found a few times. The J gene is TRBJ1-1, the V gene TRBV7-3; weak D call: TRBD1 (5 bases). Trimming shortened V by 9 bases and J by 1 base, and 12 bases separated the two germline ends. The CDR3 sequence is 13 residues long. Looked up from germline, CDR1 is SGHTA and CDR2 is FQGTGA. Here the CDR3 DNA reads TGTGCCAGTATGGAGGGGCGGAACACTGAAGCTTTCTTT. Translating it yields CASMEGRNTEAFF.